The clone carrying this T cell receptor (beta chain) has at least ten counts. The antigen remains unidentified. Amplified material comprised TCR beta CDR3 regions derived from RNA transcripts. HTBI-primed RT-PCR formed the first round, and a multiplex PCR formed the second. TCRdb re-called the multiplex PCR reads with MiXCR, one entry per CDR3 protein. The sample lists over 150,000 distinct CDR3 sequences, under 40% occurring once. V lost 3 bases, J lost 8 bases, and 16 bases lay in between. The CDR3 covers 14 residues. Germline CDR1 reads KGHSH; CDR2 reads LQKENI. The entry originates in a study of Graves' ophthalmopathy and Graves' hyperthyroidism. Study outcomes and limitations: Most expanded clonotypes from thyroid (those above 0.001 frequency) were also found in blood.

Sequencing was done on a sample of peripheral blood. The chain joins TRBV18 to TRBJ1-1; a possible D gene is TRBD1 (5 bases). The source of this sequence is a woman between 35 and 50 years old with Graves' ophthalmopathy. The CDR3 is CASSPGDQTTEAFF. DNA for the CDR3: TGTGCCAGCTCACCGGGGGATCAAACCACCGAAGCTTTCTTT.